Following are 20 T cell receptor beta chains from one sample sequenced in a study of blood T cell repertoires in COVID-19. Libraries were prepared by immunoSEQ multiplex PCR; TCRdb keeps only in-frame clonotypes and omits some of them. The sample lists about 260,000 clones, over 75% occurring once. Source material: peripheral blood. Receptors originate from a woman in her seventies with COVID-19, enrolled during active disease.

The chain couples TRBV19 to TRBJ2-6; 9 bases agree with TRBD1. Trimming at V came to 9 bases and at J to 16 bases, leaving 10 bases not matched to a gene. Germline V gene lookup returns CDR1 LNHDA and CDR2 SQIVND (reference sequence). The CDR3 is 12 residues long. The DNA for the CDR3 is TGTGCCAGCAAAAGAATTGGACAGGGGCTGACTTTC. Amino acids: CASKRIGQGLTF.

This clone appeared a single time. This rearrangement joins TRBV6-1 to TRBJ1-2; 7 bases match TRBD1. Germline loops: CDR1 MNHNS, CDR2 SASEGT. V shed 1 base, J shed 6 bases, and the junction held 8 bases outside the gene matches. The CDR3 has 15 amino acids. CDR3 in amino acids: CASSEEARQGDGYTF. Here the CDR3 DNA reads TGTGCCAGCAGTGAAGAAGCCAGACAGGGTGATGGCTACACCTTC.

The chain recombines TRBV4-1 with TRBJ2-2, with D unclear. This CDR3 has 15 amino acids. V gave up 3 bases and J gave up 4 bases, with 12 bases separating them. The germline V gene encodes CDR1 MGHRA and CDR2 YSYEKL. DNA of the CDR3: TGCGCCAGCAGCCATCTAATTCCTAGCACCGGGGAGCTGTTTTTT. Protein sequence: CASSHLIPSTGELFF.

V and J are TRBV7-2 and TRBJ2-3; 8 bases map to TRBD2. The CDR3 extends over 17 amino acids. Germline values: CDR1 SGHTA, CDR2 FQGNSA. The ends lost 5 bases at V and 4 bases at J; junction bases unmatched: 14. The CDR3 DNA sequence: TGTGCCAGCAGCGAAGGGGTAGCGGGGACGAAATCAGATACGCAGTATTTT. Its translation: CASSEGVAGTKSDTQYF.

The chain couples TRBV4-1 to TRBJ2-2, with D perhaps matching TRBD1 (5 bases). The CDR3 is 16 residues long. Between the trimmed V and J ends, which lost 0 bases and 1 base, there was a span of 9 bases. Germline-derived CDR1 and CDR2 are MGHRA and YSYEKL. CDR3 nucleotides: TGCGCCAGCAGCCAAGATTCGCAGGGGAACACCGGGGAGCTGTTTTTT. It encodes CASSQDSQGNTGELFF.

This rearrangement joins TRBV4-3 to TRBJ2-3; D unclear. V was clipped by 4 bases and J by 2 bases, with 16 bases between them. The CDR3 has 16 residues. Germline CDR1 LGHNA, CDR2 YSLEER. The CDR3 reads CASSPEPAAVTDTQYF. CDR3 nucleotide sequence: TGCGCCAGCAGCCCCGAACCGGCGGCCGTCACAGATACGCAGTATTTT.

This chain links TRBV28 with TRBJ2-3; 9 nucleotides align to TRBD1. Losses at the gene ends were 6 bases for V and 1 base for J; bases not matched to a gene: 14. Germline loops: CDR1 MDHEN, CDR2 SYDVKM. This CDR3 contains 18 residues. The CDR3, as DNA: TGTGCCAGCAGCCACGGCCGGACAGGGGATCATGGCACAGATACGCAGTATTTT. It is translated as CASSHGRTGDHGTDTQYF.

The chain is built from TRBV6-2 or TRBV6-3 and TRBJ2-1; 11 positions match TRBD2. This CDR3 contains 14 residues. Germline V gene data show CDR1 as MNHEY and CDR2 as SVGEGT. The junction had 5 bases not matched to a gene; V was cut back by 4 bases and J by 9 bases. The CDR3 DNA reads as TGTGCCAGCAGTTTACTAGCGGGAGAAATTGAGCAGTTCTTC. Its protein is CASSLLAGEIEQFF.

This chain joins TRBV28 and TRBJ1-1, with D hard to call. Between the trimmed V and J ends, which lost 10 bases and 6 bases, there was a span of 18 bases. This CDR3 contains 13 residues. Germline loops: CDR1 MDHEN, CDR2 SYDVKM. The CDR3 spells CAISVEGAAEAFF. The CDR3, as DNA: TGTGCCATCTCGGTGGAGGGCGCGGCTGAAGCTTTCTTT.

The chain carries TRBV30 and TRBJ2-7, with TRBD2 as a possible D gene (5 bases). The V end lost 0 bases, the J end lost 3 bases, and 9 bases lay between the germline ends. Germline V CDR1 and CDR2: GTSNPN, SVGIG (reference sequence). The CDR3 totals 13 residues. The CDR3 coding sequence is TGTGCCTGGAGTGTAGAACGGGACTACGAGCAGTACTTC. The encoded protein is CAWSVERDYEQYF.

The chain joins TRBV9 to TRBJ2-5; the D gene is possibly TRBD2 (6 bases). Looked up from germline, CDR1 is SGDLS and CDR2 is YYNGEE. The CDR3 is made up of 16 amino acids. V was cut by 4 bases and J by 5 bases, with 21 bases left in between. The CDR3 DNA is TGTGCCAGCAGCCCCCGAAGTGGGCGGGAAAGTGAGACCCAGTACTTC. Protein product: CASSPRSGRESETQYF.

The J gene is TRBJ2-5, the V gene TRBV9; 12 positions agree with TRBD2. After removal of 4 bases from V and 0 bases from J, the junction contained 4 bases not matched to a gene. This CDR3 spans 16 amino acids. Germline CDR1 SGDLS, CDR2 YYNGEE. Written as DNA, the CDR3 is TGTGCCAGCAGCCCCGGACTAGCGGGGAACCAAGAGACCCAGTACTTC. Translated: CASSPGLAGNQETQYF.

The chain recombines TRBV6-5 with TRBJ2-5; TRBD1 aligns across 10 bases. Per germline, CDR1 MNHEY and CDR2 SVGAGI. The ends lost 6 bases at V and 3 bases at J; junction bases unmatched: 4. This CDR3 spans 14 amino acids. The CDR3 spells CASSLGQGKETQYF. CDR3 in DNA: TGTGCCAGCAGCCTGGGACAGGGGAAAGAGACCCAGTACTTC.

The chain has TRBV28 and TRBJ2-6, with 7 nucleotides matching TRBD1. Per the germline V gene, CDR1 is MDHEN and CDR2 is SYDVKM. After removal of 6 bases from V and 2 bases from J, the junction contained 7 bases not matched to a gene. CDR3 length: 16 amino acids. CDR3 protein: CASRPDRVPGANVLTF. CDR3 coding DNA: TGTGCCAGCAGACCCGACAGGGTCCCTGGGGCCAACGTCCTGACTTTC. Variable domain in full (rest from reference TRBV28 and TRBJ2-6): DVKVTQSSRYLVKRTGEKVFLECVQDMDHENMFWYRQDPGLGLRLIYFSYDVKMKEKGDIPEGYSVSREKKERFSLILESASTNQTSMYLCASRPDRVPGANVLTFGAGSRLTVL.

The J gene is TRBJ2-4, the V gene TRBV27, with D possibly being TRBD1 (6 bases). The germline V gene encodes CDR1 MNHEY and CDR2 SMNVEV (reference sequence). V was shortened by 6 bases and J by 1 base, with 19 bases between the two germline ends. CDR3 length: 17 amino acids. CDR3 in amino acids: CASRELGGSRAKNIQYF. The DNA for the CDR3 is TGTGCCAGCAGGGAACTAGGGGGTTCGAGGGCCAAAAACATTCAGTACTTC.

This clone was seen only a few times. This chain uses TRBV14 with TRBJ1-2; perhaps TRBD1 as D (6 bases). V was trimmed by 1 base and J by 5 bases, leaving 14 bases between them. From germline, CDR1 is SGHDN and CDR2 FVKESK. There are 15 residues in the CDR3. The CDR3 DNA reads as TGTGCCAGCAGCCAAGCCGGGGGGCGAGGGTATGGCTACACCTTC. This sequence encodes CASSQAGGRGYGYTF.

This clone was detected once. The chain recombines TRBV2 with TRBJ1-4; D is ambiguous. The V and J ends lost 9 bases and 5 bases respectively, with 10 bases between them. This CDR3 has 12 residues. The V gene's germline CDR1 is SNHLY and CDR2 FYNNEI. The CDR3 DNA is TGTGCCAGGGGGAGGGAGAATGAAAAACTGTTTTTT. Residues: CARGRENEKLFF.

The chain is built from TRBV24-1 and TRBJ2-3; no definite D call. V shed 5 bases and J shed 4 bases, with 3 bases lying between them. This CDR3 has 11 amino acids. Germline CDR1 KGHDR, CDR2 SFDVKD. As DNA, the CDR3 is TGTGCCACCAGTGCAGCAGATACGCAGTATTTT. It encodes CATSAADTQYF.

This chain uses TRBV28 with TRBJ1-1; 9 nucleotides line up with TRBD1. Trimming took 2 bases from V and 4 from J; bases not matched to a gene: 2. The CDR3 is 14 residues long. The V gene's germline CDR1 is MDHEN and CDR2 SYDVKM. CDR3 sequence: CASSLPTGGTEAFF. CDR3 nucleotide sequence: TGTGCCAGCAGTTTACCGACAGGGGGCACTGAAGCTTTCTTT.

V and J are TRBV6-5 and TRBJ2-7; 9 bases fit TRBD1. Trimming removed 6 bases from V and 6 bases from J; junction bases left unmatched: 9. CDR1 and CDR2 from the germline V gene are MNHEY and SVGAGI. The CDR3 extends over 14 amino acids. CDR3 amino acids: CASRGTGRVSEQYF. CDR3 sequence (DNA): TGTGCCAGCAGAGGGACAGGGAGGGTGAGCGAGCAGTACTTC.